This entry features one T cell receptor (beta chain) sequence. The source of the sample is a study of T cells of healthy individuals. One entry per CDR3 protein results from TCRdb running MiXCR on the 5' RACE reads. The repertoire has around 100,000 distinct CDR3 sequences, around 17% of them found once; the top ten carry about 6.2%. The receptor's source is a human donor in good health.

The CDR3 region is CASLLGHEQFF. The CDR3 DNA sequence: TGTGCCAGCTTGCTGGGTCATGAGCAGTTCTTC. The chain combines TRBV18 with TRBJ2-1; D is ambiguous. The CDR3 is 11 residues long. Trimming removed 7 bases from V and 8 bases from J, with 9 bases in between. Germline loops: CDR1 KGHSH, CDR2 LQKENI.